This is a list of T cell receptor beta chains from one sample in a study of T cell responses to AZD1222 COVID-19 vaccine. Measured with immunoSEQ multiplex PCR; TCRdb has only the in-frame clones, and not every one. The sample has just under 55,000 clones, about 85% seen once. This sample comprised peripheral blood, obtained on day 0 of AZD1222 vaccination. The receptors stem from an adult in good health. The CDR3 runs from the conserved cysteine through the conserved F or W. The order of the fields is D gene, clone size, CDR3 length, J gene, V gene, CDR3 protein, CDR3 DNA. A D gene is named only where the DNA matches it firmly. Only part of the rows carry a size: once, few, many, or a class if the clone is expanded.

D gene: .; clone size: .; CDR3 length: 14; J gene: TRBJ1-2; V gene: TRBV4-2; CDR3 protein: CASSQDRTNYGYTF; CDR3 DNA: TGTGCCAGCAGCCAAGATCGGACCAACTATGGCTACACCTTC
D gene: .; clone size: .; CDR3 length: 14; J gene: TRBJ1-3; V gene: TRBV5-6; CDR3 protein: CASSFPSQGNTIYF; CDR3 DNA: TGTGCCAGCAGCTTCCCCTCGCAGGGAAACACCATATATTTT
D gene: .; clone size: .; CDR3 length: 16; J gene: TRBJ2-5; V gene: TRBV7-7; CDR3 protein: CASSLGRLVSQETQYF; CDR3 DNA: TGTGCCAGCAGCTTAGGGCGACTAGTCAGCCAAGAGACCCAGTACTTC
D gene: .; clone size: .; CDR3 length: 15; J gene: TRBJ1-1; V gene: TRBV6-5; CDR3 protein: CASSSYSRGGTEAFF; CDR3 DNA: TGTGCCAGCAGTTCATATTCCAGGGGAGGCACTGAAGCTTTCTTT
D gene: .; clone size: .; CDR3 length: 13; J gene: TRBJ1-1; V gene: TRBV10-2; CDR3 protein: CASSRAADTEAFF; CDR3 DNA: TGCGCCAGCAGCAGGGCCGCGGACACTGAAGCTTTCTTT
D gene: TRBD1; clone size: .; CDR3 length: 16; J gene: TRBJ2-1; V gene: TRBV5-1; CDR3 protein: CASSDIARDRSNEQFF; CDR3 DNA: TGCGCCAGCAGCGATATTGCCCGGGACAGATCTAATGAGCAGTTCTTC
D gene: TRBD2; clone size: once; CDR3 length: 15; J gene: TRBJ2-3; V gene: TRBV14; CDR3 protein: CASSRQTSGGDTQYF; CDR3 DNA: TGTGCCAGCAGCCGGCAGACTAGCGGGGGGGATACGCAGTATTTT
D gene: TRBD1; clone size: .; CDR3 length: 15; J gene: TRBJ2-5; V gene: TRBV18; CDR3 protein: CASSPPGQGTKTQYF; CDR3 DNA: TGTGCCAGCTCACCTCCGGGACAGGGGACGAAGACCCAGTACTTC
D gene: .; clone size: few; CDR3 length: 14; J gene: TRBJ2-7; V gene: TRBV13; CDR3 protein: CASSLVTRRYEQYF; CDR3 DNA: TGTGCCAGCAGCTTAGTAACCCGACGGTACGAGCAGTACTTC
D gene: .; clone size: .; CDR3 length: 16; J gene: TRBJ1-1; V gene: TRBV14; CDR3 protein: CASSQSYRVTGTEAFF; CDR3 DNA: TGTGCCAGCAGCCAAAGCTACAGGGTGACGGGGACTGAAGCTTTCTTT
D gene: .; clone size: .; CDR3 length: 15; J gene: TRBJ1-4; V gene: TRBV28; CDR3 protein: CASSPIPPTGEKLFF; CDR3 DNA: TGTGCCAGCAGTCCTATTCCGCCGACGGGTGAAAAACTGTTTTTT
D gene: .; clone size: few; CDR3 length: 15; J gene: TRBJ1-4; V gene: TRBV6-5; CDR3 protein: CASSSSTATNEKLFF; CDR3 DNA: TGTGCCAGCAGCTCCTCAACCGCAACTAATGAAAAACTGTTTTTT
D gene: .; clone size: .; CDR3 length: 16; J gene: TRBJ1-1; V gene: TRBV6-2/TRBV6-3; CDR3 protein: CASSRTPGFENTEAFF; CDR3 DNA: TGTGCCAGCAGTAGAACCCCGGGGTTCGAGAACACTGAAGCTTTCTTT
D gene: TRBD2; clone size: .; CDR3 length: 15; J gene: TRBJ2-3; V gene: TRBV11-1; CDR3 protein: CASSFAGTSPDTQYF; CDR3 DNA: TGTGCCAGCAGCTTTGCCGGGACTAGCCCCGATACGCAGTATTTT
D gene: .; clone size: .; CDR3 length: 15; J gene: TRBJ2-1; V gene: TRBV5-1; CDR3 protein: CASSLGDSRNNEQFF; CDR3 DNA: TGCGCCAGCAGCTTGGGGGACTCCCGGAACAATGAGCAGTTCTTC
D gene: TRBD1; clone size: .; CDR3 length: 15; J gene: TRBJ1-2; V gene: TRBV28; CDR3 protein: CASWNDRGSVHGYTF; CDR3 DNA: TGTGCCAGCTGGAACGACAGGGGATCAGTTCATGGCTACACCTTC
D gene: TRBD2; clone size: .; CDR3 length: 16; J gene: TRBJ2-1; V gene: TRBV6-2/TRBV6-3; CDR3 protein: CASSYSGLVSYNEQFF; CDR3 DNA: TGTGCCAGCAGTTACTCGGGACTAGTTTCCTACAATGAGCAGTTCTTC
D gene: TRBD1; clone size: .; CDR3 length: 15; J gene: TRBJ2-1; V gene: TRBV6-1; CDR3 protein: CASSELAGGPGMQFF; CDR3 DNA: TGTGCCAGCAGTGAACTGGCAGGGGGCCCCGGGATGCAGTTCTTC
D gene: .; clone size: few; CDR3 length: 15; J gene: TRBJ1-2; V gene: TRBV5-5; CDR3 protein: CASSLGAGPNYGYTF; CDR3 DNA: TGTGCCAGCAGCTTGGGCGCAGGGCCCAACTATGGCTACACCTTC
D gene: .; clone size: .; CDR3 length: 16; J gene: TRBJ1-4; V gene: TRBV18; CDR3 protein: CASSRTSWSPNEKLFF; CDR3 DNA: TGTGCCAGCTCTCGCACCAGTTGGAGCCCCAATGAAAAACTGTTTTTT
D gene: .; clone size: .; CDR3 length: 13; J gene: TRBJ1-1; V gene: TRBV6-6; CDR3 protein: CASSLNSFTEAFF; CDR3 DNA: TGTGCCAGCAGTTTAAACAGCTTCACTGAAGCTTTCTTT
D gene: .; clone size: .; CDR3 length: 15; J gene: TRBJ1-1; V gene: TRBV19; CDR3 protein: CASMHGQAPNTEAFF; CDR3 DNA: TGTGCCAGTATGCATGGGCAGGCCCCGAACACTGAAGCTTTCTTT
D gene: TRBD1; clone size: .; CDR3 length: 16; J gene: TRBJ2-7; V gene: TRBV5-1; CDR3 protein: CASSWGAGTGTSEQYF; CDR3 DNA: TGCGCCAGCAGCTGGGGCGCCGGGACAGGGACATCCGAGCAGTACTTC
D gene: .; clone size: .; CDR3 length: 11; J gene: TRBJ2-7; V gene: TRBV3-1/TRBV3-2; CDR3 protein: CASSQVDEQYF; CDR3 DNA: TGTGCCAGCAGCCAAGTTGACGAGCAGTACTTC
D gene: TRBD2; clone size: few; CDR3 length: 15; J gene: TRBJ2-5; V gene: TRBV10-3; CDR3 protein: CAISESSGGQETQYF; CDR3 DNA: TGTGCCATCAGTGAGTCGAGCGGGGGCCAAGAGACCCAGTACTTC
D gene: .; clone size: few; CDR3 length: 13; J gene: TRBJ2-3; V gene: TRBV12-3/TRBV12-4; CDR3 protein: CASSFGGPDTQYF; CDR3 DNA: TGTGCCAGCAGTTTCGGGGGACCAGATACGCAGTATTTT
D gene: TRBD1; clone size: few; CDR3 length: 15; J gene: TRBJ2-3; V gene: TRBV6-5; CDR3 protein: CASSYGTGGADTQYF; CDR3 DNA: TGTGCCAGCAGTTACGGGACAGGGGGCGCAGATACGCAGTATTTT
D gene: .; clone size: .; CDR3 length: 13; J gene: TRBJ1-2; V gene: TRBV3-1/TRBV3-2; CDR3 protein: CASSQEIRDGYTF; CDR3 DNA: TGTGCCAGCAGCCAAGAGATCAGGGATGGCTACACCTTC
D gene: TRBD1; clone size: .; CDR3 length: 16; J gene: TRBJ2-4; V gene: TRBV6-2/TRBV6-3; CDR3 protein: CASSYPGGLAKNIQYF; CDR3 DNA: TGTGCCAGCAGTTACCCAGGGGGCTTAGCCAAAAACATTCAGTACTTC
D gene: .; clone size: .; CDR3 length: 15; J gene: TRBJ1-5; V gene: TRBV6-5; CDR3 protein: CASSYSQNSNQPQHF; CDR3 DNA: TGTGCCAGCAGTTACAGCCAGAATAGCAATCAGCCCCAGCATTTT
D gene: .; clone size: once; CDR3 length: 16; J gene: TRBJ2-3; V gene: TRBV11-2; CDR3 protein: CASSLFGGGSTDTQYF; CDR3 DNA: TGTGCCAGCAGCTTATTTGGGGGCGGGAGTACAGATACGCAGTATTTT
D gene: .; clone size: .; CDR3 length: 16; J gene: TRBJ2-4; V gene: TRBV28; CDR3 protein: CASRSTGRLAKNIQYF; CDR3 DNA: TGTGCCAGCAGATCCACGGGAAGACTAGCCAAAAACATTCAGTACTTC
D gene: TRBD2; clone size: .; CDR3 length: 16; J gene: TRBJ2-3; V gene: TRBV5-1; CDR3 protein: CASSLGTSAYTDTQYF; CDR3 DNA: TGCGCCAGCAGTCTCGGGACTAGCGCCTACACAGATACGCAGTATTTT
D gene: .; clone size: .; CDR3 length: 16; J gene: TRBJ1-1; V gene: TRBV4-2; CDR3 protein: CASSQETYLAPKGAFF; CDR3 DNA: TGTGCCAGCAGCCAAGAAACATATTTGGCACCAAAAGGAGCTTTCTTT
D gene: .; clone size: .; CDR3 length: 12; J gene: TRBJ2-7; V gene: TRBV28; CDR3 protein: CASSSSQDEQYF; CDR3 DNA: TGTGCCAGCAGTTCTTCCCAGGACGAGCAGTACTTC
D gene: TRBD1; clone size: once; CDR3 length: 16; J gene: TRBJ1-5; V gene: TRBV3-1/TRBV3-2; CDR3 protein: CASSPNDRGGNQPQHF; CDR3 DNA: TGTGCCAGCAGCCCGAATGACAGGGGTGGCAATCAGCCCCAGCATTTT
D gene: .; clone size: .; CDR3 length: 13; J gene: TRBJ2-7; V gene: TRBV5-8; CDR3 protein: CASRRSRAYEQYF; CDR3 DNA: TGTGCCAGCAGGCGCAGTCGGGCGTACGAGCAGTACTTC
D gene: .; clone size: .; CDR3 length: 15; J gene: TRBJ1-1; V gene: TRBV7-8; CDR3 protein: CASSARQNMNTEAFF; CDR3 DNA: TGTGCCAGCAGCGCCCGACAGAATATGAACACTGAAGCTTTCTTT
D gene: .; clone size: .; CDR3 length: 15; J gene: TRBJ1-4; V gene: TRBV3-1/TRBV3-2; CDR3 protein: CASSPSAGAIGKLFF; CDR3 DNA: TGTGCCAGCAGCCCCTCGGCAGGGGCTATTGGAAAACTGTTTTTT
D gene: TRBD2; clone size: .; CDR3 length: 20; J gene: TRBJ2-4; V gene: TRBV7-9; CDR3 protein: CASSNPLVTSGMSSQNIQYF; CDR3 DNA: TGTGCCAGCAGCAATCCCCTGGTCACTAGCGGGATGAGTTCGCAAAACATTCAGTACTTC
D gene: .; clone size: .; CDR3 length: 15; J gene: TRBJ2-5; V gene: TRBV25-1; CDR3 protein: CASSGIRGVGETQYF; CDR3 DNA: TGTGCCAGCAGTGGAATCAGGGGAGTAGGAGAGACCCAGTACTTC
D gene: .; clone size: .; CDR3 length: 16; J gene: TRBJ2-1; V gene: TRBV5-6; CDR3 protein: CASSPRGLSSYNEQFF; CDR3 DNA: TGTGCCAGCAGCCCCCGGGGGCTTAGCTCCTACAATGAGCAGTTCTTC
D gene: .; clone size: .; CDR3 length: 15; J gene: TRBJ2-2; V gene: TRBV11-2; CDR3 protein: CASSPTGGDTGELFF; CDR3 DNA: TGTGCCAGCAGCCCTACAGGGGGGGACACCGGGGAGCTGTTTTTT
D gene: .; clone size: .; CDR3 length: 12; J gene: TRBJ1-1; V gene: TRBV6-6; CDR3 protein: CASSYSGQQAFF; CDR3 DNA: TGTGCCAGCAGTTACTCGGGGCAGCAAGCTTTCTTT
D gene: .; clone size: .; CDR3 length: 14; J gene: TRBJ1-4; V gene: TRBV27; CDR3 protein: CASADRAHEEKLFF; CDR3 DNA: TGTGCCAGTGCCGACCGGGCCCATGAGGAAAAACTGTTTTTT
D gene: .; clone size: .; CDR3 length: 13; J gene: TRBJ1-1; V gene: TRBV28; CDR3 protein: CASSLRGTTEAFF; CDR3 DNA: TGTGCCAGCAGTTTACGGGGCACCACTGAAGCTTTCTTT
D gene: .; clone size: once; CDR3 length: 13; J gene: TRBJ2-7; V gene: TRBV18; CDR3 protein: CASSPQGWQEQYF; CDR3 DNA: TGTGCCAGCTCACCACAAGGATGGCAAGAGCAGTACTTC
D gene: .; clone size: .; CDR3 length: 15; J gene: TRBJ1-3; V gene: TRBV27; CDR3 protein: CASKVGSNSGNTIYF; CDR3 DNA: TGTGCCAGCAAGGTCGGGTCGAACTCTGGAAACACCATATATTTT
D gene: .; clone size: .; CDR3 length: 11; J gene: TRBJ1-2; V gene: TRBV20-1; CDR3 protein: CSARDKRGYTF; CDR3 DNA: TGCAGTGCTAGAGATAAAAGGGGCTACACCTTC
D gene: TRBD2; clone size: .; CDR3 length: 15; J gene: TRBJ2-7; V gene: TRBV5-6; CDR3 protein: CASSLRGGGSYEQYF; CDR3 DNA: TGTGCCAGCAGCTTAAGGGGCGGGGGGTCCTACGAGCAGTACTTC